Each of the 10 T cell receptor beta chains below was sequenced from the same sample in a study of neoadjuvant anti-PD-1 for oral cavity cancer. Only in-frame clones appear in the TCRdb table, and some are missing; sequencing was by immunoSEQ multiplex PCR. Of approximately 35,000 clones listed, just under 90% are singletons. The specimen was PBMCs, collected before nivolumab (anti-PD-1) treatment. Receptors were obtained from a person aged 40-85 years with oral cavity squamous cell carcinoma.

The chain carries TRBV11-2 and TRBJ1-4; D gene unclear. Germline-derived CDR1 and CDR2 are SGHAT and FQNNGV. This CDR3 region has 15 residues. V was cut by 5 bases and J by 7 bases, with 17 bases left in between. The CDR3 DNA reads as TGTGCCAGCAGCCTCGGACGAGTTTATAGTGAAAAACTGTTTTTT. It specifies CASSLGRVYSEKLFF. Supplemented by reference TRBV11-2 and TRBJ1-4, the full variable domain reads EAGVAQSPRYKIIEKRQSVAFWCNPISGHATLYWYQQILGQGPKLLIQFQNNGVVDDSQLPKDRFSAERLKGVDSTLKIQPAKLEDSAVYLCASSLGRVYSEKLFFGSGTQLSVL.

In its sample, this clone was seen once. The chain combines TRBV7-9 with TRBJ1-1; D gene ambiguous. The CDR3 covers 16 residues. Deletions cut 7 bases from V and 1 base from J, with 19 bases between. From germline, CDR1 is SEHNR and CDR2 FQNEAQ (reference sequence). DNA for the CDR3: TGTGCCAGCAATTCTCGAATTGGCTCTTCGAACACTGAAGCTTTCTTT. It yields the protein CASNSRIGSSNTEAFF.

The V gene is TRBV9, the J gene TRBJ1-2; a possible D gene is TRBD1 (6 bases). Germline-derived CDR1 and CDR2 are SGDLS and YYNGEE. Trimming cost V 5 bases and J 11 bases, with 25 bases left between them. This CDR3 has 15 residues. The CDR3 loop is CASSNTYRDTEGYTF. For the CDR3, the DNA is TGTGCCAGCAGTAATACCTACAGGGATACAGAGGGATACACCTTC.

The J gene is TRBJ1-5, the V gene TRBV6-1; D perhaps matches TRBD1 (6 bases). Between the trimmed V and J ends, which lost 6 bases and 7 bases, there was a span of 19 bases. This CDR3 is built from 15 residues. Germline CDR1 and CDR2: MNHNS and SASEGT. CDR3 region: CASREWVNRDQPQHF. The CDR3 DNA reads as TGTGCCAGCAGAGAGTGGGTGAACAGGGACCAGCCCCAGCATTTT.

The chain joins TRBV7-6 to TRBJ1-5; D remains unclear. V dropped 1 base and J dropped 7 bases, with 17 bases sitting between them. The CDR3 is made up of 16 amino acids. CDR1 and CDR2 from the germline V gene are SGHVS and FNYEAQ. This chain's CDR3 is CASSLEADGVGQPQHF. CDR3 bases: TGTGCCAGCAGCTTAGAAGCGGATGGTGTCGGACAGCCCCAGCATTTT.

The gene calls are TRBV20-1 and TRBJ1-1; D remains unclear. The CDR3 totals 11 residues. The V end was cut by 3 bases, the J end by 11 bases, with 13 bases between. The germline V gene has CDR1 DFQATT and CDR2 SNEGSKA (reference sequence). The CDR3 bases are TGCAGTGCTAGTTTGGGTCTGGCGGCTTTCTTT. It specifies CSASLGLAAFF.

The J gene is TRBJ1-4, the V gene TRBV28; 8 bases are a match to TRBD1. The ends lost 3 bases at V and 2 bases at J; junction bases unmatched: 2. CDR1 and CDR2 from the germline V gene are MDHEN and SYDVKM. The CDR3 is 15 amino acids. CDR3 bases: TGTGCCAGCAGTTTCGACAGGGGTACTAATGAAAAACTGTTTTTT. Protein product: CASSFDRGTNEKLFF. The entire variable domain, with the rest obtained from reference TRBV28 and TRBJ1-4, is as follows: DVKVTQSSRYLVKRTGEKVFLECVQDMDHENMFWYRQDPGLGLRLIYFSYDVKMKEKGDIPEGYSVSREKKERFSLILESASTNQTSMYLCASSFDRGTNEKLFFGSGTQLSVL.

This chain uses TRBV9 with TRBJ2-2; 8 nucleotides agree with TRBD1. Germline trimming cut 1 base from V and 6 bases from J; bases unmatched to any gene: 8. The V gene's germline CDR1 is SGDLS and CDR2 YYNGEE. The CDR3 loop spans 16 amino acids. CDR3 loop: CASSVFQGARPGELFF. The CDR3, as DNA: TGTGCCAGCAGCGTATTCCAGGGGGCTAGACCCGGGGAGCTGTTTTTT. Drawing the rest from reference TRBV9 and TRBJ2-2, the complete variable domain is DSGVTQTPKHLITATGQRVTLRCSPRSGDLSVYWYQQSLDQGLQFLIQYYNGEERAKGNILERFSAQQFPDLHSELNLSSLELGDSALYFCASSVFQGARPGELFFGEGSRLTVL.

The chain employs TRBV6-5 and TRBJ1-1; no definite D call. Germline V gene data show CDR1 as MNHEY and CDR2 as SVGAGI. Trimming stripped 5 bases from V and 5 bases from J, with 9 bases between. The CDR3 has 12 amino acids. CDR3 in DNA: TGTGCCAGCAGTCAGAGTTGGACTGAAGCTTTCTTT. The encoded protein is CASSQSWTEAFF.

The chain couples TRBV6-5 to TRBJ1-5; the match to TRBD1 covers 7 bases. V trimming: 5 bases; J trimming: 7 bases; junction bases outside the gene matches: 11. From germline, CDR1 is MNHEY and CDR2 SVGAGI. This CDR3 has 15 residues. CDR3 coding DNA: TGTGCCAGCAGTCCCGCTCGGACAGGTGGGCAGCCCCAGCATTTT. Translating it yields CASSPARTGGQPQHF.